The 8 T cell receptor beta chains presented below share a single source sample, sequenced in a study of CD8 T cells in Susac syndrome. With random hexamers, reverse transcription was performed on about 0.5 to 1 ug of RNA. TCRdb re-called the immunoSEQ multiplex PCR reads through MiXCR, storing one row per CDR3 protein. The table lists roughly 200,000 distinct CDR3 sequences, 95% of them singletons. The material sequenced was CD4+ T cells from PBMCs. These receptors originate from a human donor with multiple sclerosis.

The V gene is TRBV20-1, the J gene TRBJ2-3; TRBD2 might be the D (6 bases). CDR3 length: 14 residues. Germline V gene lookup returns CDR1 DFQATT and CDR2 SNEGSKA (reference sequence). The V end lost 2 bases, the J end lost 1 base, and 10 bases lay between the germline ends. CDR3 nucleotide sequence: TGCAGTGCTAGAATAGCGGCAGGCACAGATACGCAGTATTTT. As protein: CSARIAAGTDTQYF.

The chain couples TRBV20-1 to TRBJ2-2; tentatively, D is TRBD2 (5 bases). Germline values: CDR1 DFQATT, CDR2 SNEGSKA (reference sequence). V lost 3 bases, J lost 5 bases, and 10 bases lay in between. The CDR3 has 13 amino acids. Here the CDR3 DNA reads TGCAGTGCTAGGAACGCGGGTACCGGGGAGCTGTTTTTT. Translated, it gives CSARNAGTGELFF.

V usage is TRBV29-1 and J usage is TRBJ1-1; the D is unclear. V was pared by 1 base and J by 0 bases, with 6 bases between. The CDR3 extends over 13 amino acids. Looked up from germline, CDR1 is SQVTM and CDR2 is ANQGSEA. The DNA for the CDR3 is TGCAGCGTTGAAGTGGATATGAACACTGAAGCTTTCTTT. It translates to CSVEVDMNTEAFF.

This clonotype was detected only once. The chain carries TRBV30 and TRBJ2-4; D gene unclear. Germline-derived CDR1 and CDR2 are GTSNPN and SVGIG (reference sequence). Trimming left V 0 bases short and J 5 bases short, with 2 bases between. CDR3 length: 11 amino acids. The DNA of the CDR3 is TGTGCCTGGAGTGTAGAAAACATTCAGTACTTC. Its translation: CAWSVENIQYF.

The rearrangement joins TRBV9 to TRBJ1-6, with a weak D call TRBD1 (5 bases). There are 15 residues in the CDR3. From germline, CDR1 is SGDLS and CDR2 YYNGEE. The V end lost 4 bases, the J end lost 7 bases, and 15 bases lay between the germline ends. The CDR3 reads CASSSQGVLNSPLHF. CDR3 nucleotide sequence: TGTGCCAGCAGCTCGCAGGGTGTATTGAATTCACCCCTCCACTTT.

V usage is TRBV3-1 and J usage is TRBJ1-6; D perhaps matches TRBD1 (5 bases). This CDR3 is built from 14 residues. Germline assignment: CDR1 LGHDT and CDR2 YNNKEL (reference sequence). V shed 3 bases and J shed 7 bases, with 10 bases lying between them. The CDR3 here is CASSQTEGNSPLHF. DNA for the CDR3: TGTGCCAGCAGCCAGACGGAGGGGAATTCACCCCTCCACTTT. The full variable domain, its missing parts supplied by reference TRBV3-1 and TRBJ1-6, is DTAVSQTPKYLVTQMGNDKSIKCEQNLGHDTMYWYKQDSKKFLKIMFSYNNKELIINETVPNRFSPKSPDKAHLNLHINSLELGDSAVYFCASSQTEGNSPLHFGNGTRLTVT.

The chain employs TRBV18 and TRBJ1-1; D ambiguous. V was cut by 2 bases and J by 7 bases, with 8 bases left in between. Per germline, CDR1 KGHSH and CDR2 LQKENI. The CDR3 sequence is 12 residues long. CDR3 sequence reads: CASSPNQIEAFF. The CDR3 DNA is TGTGCCAGCTCACCAAACCAAATTGAAGCTTTCTTT.

The chain uses TRBV6-2 or TRBV6-3 and TRBJ2-7; D may be TRBD1 (6 bases). Germline V gives CDR1 MNHEY, CDR2 SVGEGT. V lost 6 bases to trimming and J lost 2 bases, with 14 bases between them. The CDR3 covers 14 residues. The CDR3, as DNA: TGTGCCAGCAGATTAACAGGGTCAGCCTACGAGCAGTACTTC. It is translated as CASRLTGSAYEQYF.